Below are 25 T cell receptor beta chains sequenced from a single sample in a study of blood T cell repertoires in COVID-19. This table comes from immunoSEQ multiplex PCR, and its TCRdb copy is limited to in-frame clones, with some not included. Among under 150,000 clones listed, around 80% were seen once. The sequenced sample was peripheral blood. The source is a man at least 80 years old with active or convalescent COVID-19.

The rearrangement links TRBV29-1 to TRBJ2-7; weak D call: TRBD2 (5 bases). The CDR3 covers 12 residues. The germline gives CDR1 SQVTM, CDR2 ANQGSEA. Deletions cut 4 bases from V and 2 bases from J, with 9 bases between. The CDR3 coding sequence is TGCAGCGTTGTAAAGGGAGCCTACGAGCAGTACTTC. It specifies CSVVKGAYEQYF.

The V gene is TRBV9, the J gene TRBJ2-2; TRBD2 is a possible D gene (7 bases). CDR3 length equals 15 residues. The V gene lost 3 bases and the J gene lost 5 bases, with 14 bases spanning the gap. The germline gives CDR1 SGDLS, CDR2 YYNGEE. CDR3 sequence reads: CASSEAGHPTGELFF. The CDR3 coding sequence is TGTGCCAGCAGCGAAGCGGGACACCCAACCGGGGAGCTGTTTTTT.

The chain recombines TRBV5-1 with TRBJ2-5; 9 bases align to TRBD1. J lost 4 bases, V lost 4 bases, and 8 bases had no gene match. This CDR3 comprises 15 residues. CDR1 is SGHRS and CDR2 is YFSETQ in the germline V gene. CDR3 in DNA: TGCGCCAGCAGCACTGAAGACAGGGGGATAGAGACCCAGTACTTC. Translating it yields CASSTEDRGIETQYF.

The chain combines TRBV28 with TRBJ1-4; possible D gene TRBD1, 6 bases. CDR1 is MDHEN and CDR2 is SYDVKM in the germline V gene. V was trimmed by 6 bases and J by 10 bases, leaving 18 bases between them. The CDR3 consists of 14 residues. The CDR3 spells CASRPGGPRGKLFF. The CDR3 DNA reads TGTGCCAGCAGGCCGGGGGGGCCCAGGGGAAAACTGTTTTTT.

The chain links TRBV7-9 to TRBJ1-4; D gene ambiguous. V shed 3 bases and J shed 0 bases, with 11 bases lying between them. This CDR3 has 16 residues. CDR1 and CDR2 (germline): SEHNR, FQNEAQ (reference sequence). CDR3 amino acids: CASSFGPSATNEKLFF. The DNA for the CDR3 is TGTGCCAGCAGCTTTGGCCCTTCAGCAACTAATGAAAAACTGTTTTTT.

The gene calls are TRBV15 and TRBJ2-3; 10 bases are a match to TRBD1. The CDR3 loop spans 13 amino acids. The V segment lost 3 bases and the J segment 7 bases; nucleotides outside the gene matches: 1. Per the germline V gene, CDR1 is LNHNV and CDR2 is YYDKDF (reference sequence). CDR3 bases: TGTGCCACCAGCAGGGGACAGGGGTATACGCAGTATTTT. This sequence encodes CATSRGQGYTQYF.

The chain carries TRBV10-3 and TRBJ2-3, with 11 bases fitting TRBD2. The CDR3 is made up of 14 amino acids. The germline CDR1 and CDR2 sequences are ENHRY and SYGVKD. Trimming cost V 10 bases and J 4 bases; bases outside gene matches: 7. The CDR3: CATSLAGGADTQYF. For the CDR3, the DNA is TGTGCCACCTCGCTAGCGGGGGGTGCAGATACGCAGTATTTT.

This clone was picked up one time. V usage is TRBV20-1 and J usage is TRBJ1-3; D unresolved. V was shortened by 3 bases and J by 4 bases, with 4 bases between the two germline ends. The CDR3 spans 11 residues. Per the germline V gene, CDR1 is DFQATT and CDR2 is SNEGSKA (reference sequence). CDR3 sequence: CSASPGNTIYF. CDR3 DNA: TGCAGTGCTAGTCCGGGAAACACCATATATTTT.

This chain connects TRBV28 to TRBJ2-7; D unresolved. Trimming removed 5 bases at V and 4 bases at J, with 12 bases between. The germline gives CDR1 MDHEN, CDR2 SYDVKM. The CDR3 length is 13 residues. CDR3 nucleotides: TGTGCCAGCAGTCCGGTCACTTCGTACGAGCAGTACTTC. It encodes CASSPVTSYEQYF.

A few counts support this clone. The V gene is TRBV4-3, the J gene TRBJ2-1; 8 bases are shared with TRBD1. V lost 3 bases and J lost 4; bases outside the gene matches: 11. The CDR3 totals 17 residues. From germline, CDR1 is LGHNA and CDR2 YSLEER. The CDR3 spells CASSHNPTGGGYNEQFF. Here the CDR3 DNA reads TGCGCCAGCAGCCATAACCCTACAGGGGGTGGGTACAATGAGCAGTTCTTC.

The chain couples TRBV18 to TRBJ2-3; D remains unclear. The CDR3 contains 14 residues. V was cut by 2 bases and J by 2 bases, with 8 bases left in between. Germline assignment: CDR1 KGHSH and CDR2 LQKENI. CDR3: CASSPFADTDTQYF. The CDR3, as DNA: TGTGCCAGCTCACCATTCGCGGACACAGATACGCAGTATTTT. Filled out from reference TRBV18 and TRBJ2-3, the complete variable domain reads NAGVMQNPRHLVRRRGQEARLRCSPMKGHSHVYWYRQLPEEGLKFMVYLQKENIIDESGMPKERFSAEFPKEGPSILRIQQVVRGDSAAYFCASSPFADTDTQYFGPGTRLTVL.

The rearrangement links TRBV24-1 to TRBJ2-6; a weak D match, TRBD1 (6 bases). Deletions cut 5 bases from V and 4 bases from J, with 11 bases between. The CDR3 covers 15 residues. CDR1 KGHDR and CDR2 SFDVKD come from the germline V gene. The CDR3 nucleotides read TGTGCCACCAGTGCTGGGGGCCTGGGGGCCAACGTCCTGACTTTC. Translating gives CATSAGGLGANVLTF.

The chain's CDR3 is CASSFGGNTGELFF. Here the CDR3 DNA reads TGTGCCAGCTCTTTTGGAGGGAACACCGGGGAGCTGTTTTTT. This rearrangement joins TRBV7-9 to TRBJ2-2, with TRBD2 as a possible D gene (5 bases). Per germline, CDR1 SEHNR and CDR2 FQNEAQ (reference sequence). V was clipped by 8 bases and J by 1 base, with 11 bases between them. The CDR3 sequence is 14 residues long.

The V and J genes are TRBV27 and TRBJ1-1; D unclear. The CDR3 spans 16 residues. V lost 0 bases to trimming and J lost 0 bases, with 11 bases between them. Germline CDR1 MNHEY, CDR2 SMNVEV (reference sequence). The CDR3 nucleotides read TGTGCCAGCAGTTTATCGTTTCGTTCTTTGAACACTGAAGCTTTCTTT. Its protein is CASSLSFRSLNTEAFF.

The chain's CDR3 is CASSARTGGMNTEAFF. The CDR3 coding sequence is TGTGCCAGCAGCGCGAGGACAGGGGGCATGAACACTGAAGCTTTCTTT. This rearrangement joins TRBV9 to TRBJ1-1, with TRBD1 matching over 11 bases. The CDR3 has 16 residues. V lost 3 bases and J lost 0; bases outside the gene matches: 4. Germline lookup yields CDR1 SGDLS and CDR2 YYNGEE.

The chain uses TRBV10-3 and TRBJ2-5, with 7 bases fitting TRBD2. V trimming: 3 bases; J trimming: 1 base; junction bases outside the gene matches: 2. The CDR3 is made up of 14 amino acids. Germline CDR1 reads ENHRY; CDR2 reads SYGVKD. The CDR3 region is CAISDSGGQETQYF. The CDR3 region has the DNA TGTGCCATCAGTGACTCGGGGGGCCAAGAGACCCAGTACTTC.

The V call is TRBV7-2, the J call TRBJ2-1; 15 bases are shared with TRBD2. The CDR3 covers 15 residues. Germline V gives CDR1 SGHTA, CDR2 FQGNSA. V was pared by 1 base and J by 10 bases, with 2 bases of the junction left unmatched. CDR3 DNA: TGTGCCAGCAGCTTAGTAGGACTAGCGGGGGGGGAGCAGTTCTTC. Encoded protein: CASSLVGLAGGEQFF.

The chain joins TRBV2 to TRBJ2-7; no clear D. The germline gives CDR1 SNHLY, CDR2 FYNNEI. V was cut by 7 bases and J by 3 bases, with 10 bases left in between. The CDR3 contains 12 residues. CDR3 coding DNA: TGTGCCAGCAACTCAGACAACTACGAGCAGTACTTC. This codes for CASNSDNYEQYF.

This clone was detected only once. The CDR3 DNA reads TGTGCCAGTAGTAGTTCAGCTAACTATGGCTACACCTTC. This translates into CASSSSANYGYTF. The chain carries TRBV19 and TRBJ1-2; no clear D gene. Deletions cut 4 bases from V and 0 bases from J, with 6 bases between. CDR1 and CDR2 from the germline V gene are LNHDA and SQIVND (reference sequence). The CDR3 runs 13 residues.

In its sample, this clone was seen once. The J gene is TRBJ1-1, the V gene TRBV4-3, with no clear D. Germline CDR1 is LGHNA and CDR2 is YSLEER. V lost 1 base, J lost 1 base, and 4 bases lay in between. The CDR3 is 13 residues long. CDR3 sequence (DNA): TGCGCCAGCAGCCAAGCAGGGAACACTGAAGCTTTCTTT. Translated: CASSQAGNTEAFF.

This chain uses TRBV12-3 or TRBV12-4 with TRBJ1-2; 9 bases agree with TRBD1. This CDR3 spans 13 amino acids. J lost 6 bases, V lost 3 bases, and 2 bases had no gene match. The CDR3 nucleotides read TGTGCCAGCAGTTTGGACAGGGGCAATGGCTACACCTTC. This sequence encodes CASSLDRGNGYTF.

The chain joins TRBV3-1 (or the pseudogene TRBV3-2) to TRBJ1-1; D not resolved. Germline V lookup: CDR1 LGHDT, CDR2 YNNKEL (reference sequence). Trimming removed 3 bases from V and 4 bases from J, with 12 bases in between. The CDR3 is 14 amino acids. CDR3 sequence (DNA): TGTGCCAGCAGCCACCTGACGGGAAGCACTGAAGCTTTCTTT. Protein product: CASSHLTGSTEAFF.

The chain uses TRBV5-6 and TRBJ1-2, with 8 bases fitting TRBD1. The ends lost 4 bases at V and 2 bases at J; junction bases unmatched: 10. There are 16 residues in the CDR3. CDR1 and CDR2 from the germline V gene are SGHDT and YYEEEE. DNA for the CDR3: TGTGCCAGCAGCCCCAGTACGGACAGGGTGAACTATGGCTACACCTTC. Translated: CASSPSTDRVNYGYTF. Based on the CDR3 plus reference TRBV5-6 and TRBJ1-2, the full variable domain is DAGVTQSPTHLIKTRGQQVTLRCSPKSGHDTVSWYQQALGQGPQFIFQYYEEEERQRGNFPDRFSGHQFPNYSSELNVNALLLGDSALYLCASSPSTDRVNYGYTFGSGTRLTVV.

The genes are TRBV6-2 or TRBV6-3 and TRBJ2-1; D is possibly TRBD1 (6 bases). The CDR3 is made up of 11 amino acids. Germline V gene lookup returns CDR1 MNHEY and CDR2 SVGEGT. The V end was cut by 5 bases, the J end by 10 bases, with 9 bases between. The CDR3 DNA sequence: TGTGCCAGCAGTGACAGGATCGAGCAGTTCTTC. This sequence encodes CASSDRIEQFF.

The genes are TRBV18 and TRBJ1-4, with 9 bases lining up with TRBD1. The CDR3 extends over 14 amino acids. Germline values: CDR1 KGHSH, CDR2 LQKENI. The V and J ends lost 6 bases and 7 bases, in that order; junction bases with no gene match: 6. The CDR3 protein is CASSPTGGVEKLFF. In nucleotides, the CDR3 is TGTGCCAGCTCCCCCACAGGGGGCGTTGAAAAACTGTTTTTT. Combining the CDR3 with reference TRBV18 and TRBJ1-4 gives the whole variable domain NAGVMQNPRHLVRRRGQEARLRCSPMKGHSHVYWYRQLPEEGLKFMVYLQKENIIDESGMPKERFSAEFPKEGPSILRIQQVVRGDSAAYFCASSPTGGVEKLFFGSGTQLSVL.